This T cell receptor (beta chain) was captured in a study of lymphopenia after photon versus proton radiotherapy. Whole-study findings and limits: After the lymphocyte nadir, photon-treated repertoires showed oligoclonal expansion, especially of CD8+ Temra cells.

The table came from immunoSEQ multiplex PCR; TCRdb's copy has only in-frame clones and leaves some out. This sample has over 25,000 clones, with 75% to 90% found just once. In regard to this clone: Its antigen is unidentified.

This clonotype was obtained from a woman between 50 and 59 years old with pancreatic cancer. Sequencing used peripheral blood, obtained from a patient treated with photon-based radiotherapy.

The CDR3, as DNA: TGTGCCAGCAGTTTAAGGTCCGGAACCTACAATGAGCAGTTCTTC. Its protein product is CASSLRSGTYNEQFF. The gene calls are TRBV27 and TRBJ2-1, with unresolved D. The CDR3 runs to 15 residues. Trimming removed 2 bases at V and 2 bases at J, with 10 bases between. From germline, CDR1 is MNHEY and CDR2 SMNVEV (reference sequence).